Below are 8 T cell receptor beta chains sequenced from a single sample in a study of identical twins. Each CDR3 protein gets one entry after TCRdb re-called the 5' RACE reads with MiXCR. The sample records fewer than 650,000 distinct CDR3 sequences, roughly 6.6% being singletons. These sequences were also reported in another study, on yellow fever vaccine responses in identical twins.

Specimen: PBMCs. Receptors were obtained from a woman in her late teens or twenties in good health.

This clonotype was found a few times. This chain joins TRBV5-1 and TRBJ2-3, with TRBD2 identical over 13 bases. In germline, CDR1 is SGHRS, CDR2 YFSETQ. V lost 4 bases and J lost 1; bases outside the gene matches: 9. This CDR3 region has 18 residues. This CDR3 is CASSPRTSGGLGTDTQYF. CDR3 coding DNA: TGCGCCAGCAGCCCCCGGACTAGCGGGGGCCTCGGCACAGATACGCAGTATTTT.

This clonotype was observed at least ten times. J is TRBJ1-1 and V is TRBV27, with D possibly matching TRBD1 (5 bases). The V and J ends lost 3 bases and 0 bases respectively, with 8 bases between them. The CDR3 spans 14 residues. Germline V gives CDR1 MNHEY, CDR2 SMNVEV (reference sequence). The CDR3 DNA reads TGTGCCAGCAGTTTCCGGGGCCTGAACACTGAAGCTTTCTTT. Protein sequence: CASSFRGLNTEAFF.

This chain connects TRBV10-3 to TRBJ2-7; 11 bases line up with TRBD2. Germline CDR1 is ENHRY and CDR2 is SYGVKD. The CDR3 length is 16 residues. Trimming removed 0 bases from V and 7 bases from J; junction bases left unmatched: 8. The CDR3 protein is CAISESRGTSGSEQYV. CDR3 DNA: TGTGCCATCAGTGAGTCGCGAGGGACTAGCGGATCAGAGCAGTACGTC.

Concerning this clonotype itself: Because it lacks the conserved phenylalanine or tryptophan at the end, this CDR3 is likely a read error. The rearrangement uses TRBV5-5 and TRBJ2-2; TRBD1 might be the D (6 bases). V lost 0 bases and J lost 6, with 6 bases in between. CDR1 and CDR2 from the germline V gene are SGHKS and YYEKEE (reference sequence). This CDR3 is 13 amino acids long. This CDR3 reads CASSLGGPGELFL. The CDR3 nucleotides read TGTGCCAGCAGCTTGGGGGGGCCCGGGGAGCTGTTTCTT.

This clonotype was counted only a few times. The chain carries TRBV28 and TRBJ2-2, with D perhaps matching TRBD2 (5 bases). Germline-derived CDR1 and CDR2 are MDHEN and SYDVKM. V was pared by 7 bases and J by 4 bases, with 13 bases between. The CDR3 length is 14 residues. The DNA of the CDR3 is TGTGCCAGCACCCTAGCTGCTGGCACCGGGGAGCTGTTTTTT. Protein: CASTLAAGTGELFF.

The chain joins TRBV6-2 or TRBV6-3 to TRBJ1-1; 12 bases line up with TRBD1. The length of the CDR3 is 15 residues. Losses at the gene ends were 2 bases for V and 7 bases for J; bases not matched to a gene: 5. In germline, CDR1 is MNHEY, CDR2 SVGEGT. The CDR3: CASSYPGQGAIEAFF. The CDR3 nucleotides are TGTGCCAGCAGTTACCCGGGACAGGGGGCTATTGAAGCTTTCTTT.

This CDR3 is CASSSGHGTDTQYF. The CDR3 DNA is TGTGCCAGCAGCTCGGGACACGGCACAGATACGCAGTATTTT. This sequence joins TRBV7-7 and TRBJ2-3; D possibly corresponds to TRBD1 (6 bases). The V and J ends lost 4 bases and 1 base respectively, with 9 bases between them. Germline CDR1 is SSHAT and CDR2 is FNYEAQ (reference sequence). The CDR3 contains 14 residues. Complete variable domain (other parts from reference TRBV7-7 and TRBJ2-3): GAGVSQSPRYKVTKRGQDVTLRCDPISSHATLYWYQQALGQGPEFLTYFNYEAQPDKSGLPSDRFSAERPEGSISTLTIQRTEQRDSAMYRCASSSGHGTDTQYFGPGTRLTVL.

This clonotype was seen only a few times. The chain has TRBV20-1 and TRBJ1-4; D perhaps matches TRBD1 (5 bases). The V and J ends lost 0 bases and 7 bases respectively, with 27 bases between them. Germline-derived CDR1 and CDR2 are DFQATT and SNEGSKA (reference sequence). The CDR3 totals 19 residues. The CDR3 spells CSARDHWLGSQGGAEKLFF. CDR3 DNA: TGCAGTGCTAGAGATCACTGGCTAGGGTCGCAGGGTGGGGCTGAAAAACTGTTTTTT.